This T cell receptor (beta chain) is drawn from a study of CD8+CD57+ T cells in acquired aplastic anemia. Study summary: Healthy-donor CD4+ cells averaged approximately 11 million reads.

Findings of the study overall: The study identified under 30 CD8+ CDR3 sequences shared by patients and controls. Researchers reported that CD8+ Simpson's diversity was not significantly different in patients versus controls.

Ten or more counts support this clonotype. Its target is unknown. The template for TCR beta VDJ and CDR3 sequence profiling was genomic DNA. TCRdb redid the calling of the reads with MiXCR, one entry per CDR3 protein. The sample contains just over 400,000 distinct CDR3 sequences, about 70% of which appear only once. Per germline, CDR1 MNHNY and CDR2 SVGAGI (reference sequence). The V gene lost 6 bases and the J gene lost 1 base, with 15 bases spanning the gap. This CDR3 region has 15 residues. The clonotype comes from a human donor in good health, serving as a control. The rearrangement uses TRBV6-6 and TRBJ1-1; D may be TRBD1 (6 bases). The sequenced material came from sorted CD4+, CD8+, or CD8+CD57+ T cells (not recorded which) from PBMCs. As DNA, the CDR3 is TGTGCCAGCAGCTCACATCGGGACAAGAACACTGAAGCTTTCTTT. It encodes CASSSHRDKNTEAFF.